The 17 T cell receptor beta chains listed next were all sequenced from one sample in a study of graft-versus-host responses after intestinal transplantation. For these receptors, no antigen is known. The table came from immunoSEQ multiplex PCR; TCRdb's copy has only in-frame clones and leaves some out. This sample has 90,000 to 120,000 clones, with about nine tenths found just once. The sequenced sample was unstimulated CD4+ T cells sorted from spleen or lymph node cells, obtained before transplant. Receptors were obtained from a human donor who was the organ donor for an intestinal transplant.

The chain is built from TRBV6-5 and TRBJ2-7; TRBD2 is a possible D gene (6 bases). CDR3 length: 15 residues. Trimming took off 3 bases at V and 0 bases at J, with 12 bases between the two ends. Germline CDR1 reads MNHEY; CDR2 reads SVGAGI. CDR3 loop: CASSYEEGSSYEQYF. The CDR3 region has the DNA TGTGCCAGCAGTTATGAGGAGGGGAGCTCCTACGAGCAGTACTTC.

The V gene is TRBV7-9, the J gene TRBJ1-2; D not resolved. V was shortened by 1 base and J by 4 bases, with 16 bases between the two germline ends. Germline lookup yields CDR1 SEHNR and CDR2 FQNEAQ (reference sequence). The CDR3 totals 16 residues. CDR3: CASSLVILGIPYGYTF. In nucleotides, the CDR3 is TGTGCCAGCAGCTTAGTAATACTGGGGATCCCCTATGGCTACACCTTC.

CDR3 amino acids: CAGKTTRAGGNIQYF. CDR3 coding DNA: TGTGCCGGAAAAACAACCAGGGCAGGGGGAAACATTCAGTACTTC. This chain uses TRBV6-1 with TRBJ2-4; 7 bases are a match to TRBD1. The ends lost 11 bases at V and 6 bases at J; junction bases unmatched: 16. In germline, CDR1 is MNHNS, CDR2 SASEGT. This CDR3 contains 15 residues.

The chain links TRBV29-1 to TRBJ2-7, with D possibly being TRBD1 (5 bases). Trimming removed 5 bases from V and 3 bases from J, with 11 bases in between. Germline CDR1 reads SQVTM; CDR2 reads ANQGSEA. The CDR3 is 12 amino acids. CDR3 sequence (DNA): TGCAGCGTTTCTCAGGGTAACTACGAGCAGTACTTC. It translates to CSVSQGNYEQYF.

This chain links TRBV5-1 with TRBJ1-1; a weak D match, TRBD1 (5 bases). The V end lost 1 base, the J end lost 4 bases, and 11 bases lay between the germline ends. The CDR3 is made up of 14 amino acids. Per germline, CDR1 SGHRS and CDR2 YFSETQ. The CDR3 region is CASSLFQGGTEAFF. The CDR3 nucleotides read TGCGCCAGCAGCTTGTTCCAGGGAGGCACTGAAGCTTTCTTT.

Note on this clone: The junction differs from germline at one of its ends, possibly a read error. The rearrangement links TRBV6-5 to TRBJ2-5; 7 nucleotides match TRBD2. The germline V gene has CDR1 MNHEY and CDR2 SVGAGI. There are 12 residues in the CDR3. CDR3 in amino acids: CASSEVPREGHF. The DNA for the CDR3 is TGTGCCAGCAGTGAAGTTCCAAGGGAGGGGCACTTC.

This sequence joins TRBV9 and TRBJ2-3; TRBD2 aligns across 7 bases. CDR3 length: 14 amino acids. Germline trimming cut 0 bases from V and 4 bases from J; bases unmatched to any gene: 2. Germline V gene data show CDR1 as SGDLS and CDR2 as YYNGEE. CDR3 in DNA: TGTGCCAGCAGCGTAGCTGGGGGGGCAGATACGCAGTATTTT. Protein product: CASSVAGGADTQYF.

This sequence joins TRBV6-5 and TRBJ1-5; no clear D gene. Looked up from germline, CDR1 is MNHEY and CDR2 is SVGAGI. Trimming stripped 6 bases from V and 4 bases from J, with 4 bases between. The CDR3 is 11 amino acids. CDR3 residues: CASRINQPQHF. CDR3 DNA sequence: TGTGCCAGCAGGATTAATCAGCCCCAGCATTTT.

The CDR3 DNA follows: TGCGCCAGCAGTGACGGCTCCTATCTCTCCTACGAGCAGTACTTC. The encoded protein is CASSDGSYLSYEQYF. The chain carries TRBV10-2 and TRBJ2-7; D not resolved. The V gene lost 3 bases and the J gene lost 0 bases, with 12 bases spanning the gap. This CDR3 has 15 amino acids. In germline, CDR1 is WSHSY, CDR2 SAAADI.

This clone was counted only a few times. The rearrangement uses TRBV7-3 and TRBJ2-2, with TRBD2 matching over 11 bases. The junction had 3 bases not matched to a gene; V was cut back by 6 bases and J by 3 bases. Germline CDR1 SGHTA, CDR2 FQGTGA. The CDR3 runs to 15 residues. The chain's CDR3 is CASSSGRADTGELFF. In nucleotides, the CDR3 is TGTGCCAGCAGTAGCGGGAGGGCCGACACCGGGGAGCTGTTTTTT.

This chain links TRBV15 with TRBJ2-1; D not resolved. Germline V CDR1 and CDR2: LNHNV, YYDKDF (reference sequence). Between the trimmed V and J ends, which lost 4 bases and 8 bases, there was a span of 9 bases. This CDR3 has 12 residues. The CDR3 is CATSTHGYEQFF. CDR3 bases: TGTGCCACCAGCACCCACGGGTATGAGCAGTTCTTC.

The CDR3 bases are TGTGCTAGTGGAAACTCAGGGGGCGCCGATACGCAGTATTTT. This translates into CASGNSGGADTQYF. V usage is TRBV12-5 and J usage is TRBJ2-3; 8 bases match TRBD1. Germline CDR1 LGHNT, CDR2 FRNRAP. Trimming took 6 bases from V and 6 from J; bases not matched to a gene: 8. This CDR3 is built from 14 residues. Drawing the rest from reference TRBV12-5 and TRBJ2-3, the complete variable domain is DARVTQTPRHKVTEMGQEVTMRCQPILGHNTVFWYRQTMMQGLELLAYFRNRAPLDDSGMPKDRFSAEMPDATLATLKIQPSEPRDSAVYFCASGNSGGADTQYFGPGTRLTVL.

The V call is TRBV5-6, the J call TRBJ1-1; D is ambiguous. Looked up from germline, CDR1 is SGHDT and CDR2 is YYEEEE. This CDR3 is 14 amino acids long. Trimming pared 1 base from V and 3 bases from J, leaving 10 bases between. The CDR3 region has the DNA TGTGCCAGCAGCTTGTCGACGCTCGACACTGAAGCTTTCTTT. As protein: CASSLSTLDTEAFF.

The chain has TRBV5-1 and TRBJ1-4; no firm D call. CDR1 is SGHRS and CDR2 is YFSETQ in the germline V gene. This CDR3 is 14 amino acids long. Trimming took off 2 bases at V and 3 bases at J, with 8 bases between the two ends. CDR3 sequence reads: CASSLGQSNEKLFF. Written as DNA, the CDR3 is TGCGCCAGCAGCTTAGGTCAGTCTAATGAAAAACTGTTTTTT.

This clone has only one observation. V and J are TRBV5-4 and TRBJ2-7, with 9 bases identical to TRBD1. V shed 0 bases and J 5 bases; nucleotides not matched to a gene: 0. CDR3 length: 13 amino acids. Germline values: CDR1 SGHNT, CDR2 YYREEE (reference sequence). Here the CDR3 reads CASSLGQGDEQYF. Written as DNA, the CDR3 is TGTGCCAGCAGCTTGGGACAGGGGGACGAGCAGTACTTC.

V and J are TRBV7-2 and TRBJ1-2, with TRBD1 matching over 8 bases. Germline assignment: CDR1 SGHTA and CDR2 FQGNSA. The CDR3 totals 16 residues. V lost 4 bases and J lost 7; bases outside the gene matches: 14. The CDR3 DNA follows: TGTGCCAGCAGCTGGGGTTCGGCAGGGGGCTTCGGTGGCTACACCTTC. The encoded protein is CASSWGSAGGFGGYTF.

This rearrangement joins TRBV29-1 to TRBJ1-1; no definite D call. V lost 4 bases to trimming and J lost 0 bases, with 6 bases between them. The CDR3 has 12 amino acids. Germline loops: CDR1 SQVTM, CDR2 ANQGSEA. The CDR3 sequence is CSVVILNTEAFF. CDR3 DNA: TGCAGCGTTGTTATTTTGAACACTGAAGCTTTCTTT.